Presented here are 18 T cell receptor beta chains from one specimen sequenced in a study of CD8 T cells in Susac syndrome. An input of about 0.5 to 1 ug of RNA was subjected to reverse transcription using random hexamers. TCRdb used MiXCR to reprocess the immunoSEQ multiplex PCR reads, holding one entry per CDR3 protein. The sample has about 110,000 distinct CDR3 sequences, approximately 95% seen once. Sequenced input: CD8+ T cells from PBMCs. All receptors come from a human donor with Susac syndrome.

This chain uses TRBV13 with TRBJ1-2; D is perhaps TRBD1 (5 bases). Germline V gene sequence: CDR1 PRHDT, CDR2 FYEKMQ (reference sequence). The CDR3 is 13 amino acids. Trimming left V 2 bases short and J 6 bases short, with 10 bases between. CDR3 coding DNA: TGTGCCAGCAGCTTACAGGGACCCGATGGCTACACCTTC. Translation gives CASSLQGPDGYTF.

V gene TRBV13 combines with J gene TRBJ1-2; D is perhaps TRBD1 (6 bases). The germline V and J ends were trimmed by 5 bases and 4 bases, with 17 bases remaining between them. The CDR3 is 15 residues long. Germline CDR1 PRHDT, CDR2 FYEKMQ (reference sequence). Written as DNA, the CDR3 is TGTGCCAGCAGCCGGGGTGGGCAGGGGATCTATGGCTACACCTTC. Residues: CASSRGGQGIYGYTF.

CDR3 DNA: TGCAGTGCTAGGGCTGGGTCCTTCTATGGCTACACCTTC. Translated: CSARAGSFYGYTF. The chain is built from TRBV20-1 and TRBJ1-2; no definite D call. Germline V CDR1 and CDR2: DFQATT, SNEGSKA (reference sequence). The CDR3 has 13 residues. V was cut by 3 bases and J by 4 bases, with 12 bases left in between.

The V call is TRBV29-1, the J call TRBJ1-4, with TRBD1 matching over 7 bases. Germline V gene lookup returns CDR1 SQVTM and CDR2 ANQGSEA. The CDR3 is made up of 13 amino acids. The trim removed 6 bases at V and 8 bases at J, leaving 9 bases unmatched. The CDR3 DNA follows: TGCAGCGTCCTACAGGGGCCTGGAGAAAAACTGTTTTTT. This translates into CSVLQGPGEKLFF.

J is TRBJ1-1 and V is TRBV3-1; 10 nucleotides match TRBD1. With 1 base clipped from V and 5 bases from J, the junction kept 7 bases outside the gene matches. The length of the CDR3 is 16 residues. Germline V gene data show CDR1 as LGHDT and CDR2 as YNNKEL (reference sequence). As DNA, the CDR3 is TGTGCCAGCAGCCAAGGGGGACAGGGGAGTAGGACTGAAGCTTTCTTT. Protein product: CASSQGGQGSRTEAFF.

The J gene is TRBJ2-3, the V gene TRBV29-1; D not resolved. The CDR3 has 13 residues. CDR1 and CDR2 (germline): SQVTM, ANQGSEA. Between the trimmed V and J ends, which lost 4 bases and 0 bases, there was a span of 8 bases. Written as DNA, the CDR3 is TGCAGCGTTGTTTGGGCTAGCACAGATACGCAGTATTTT. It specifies CSVVWASTDTQYF.

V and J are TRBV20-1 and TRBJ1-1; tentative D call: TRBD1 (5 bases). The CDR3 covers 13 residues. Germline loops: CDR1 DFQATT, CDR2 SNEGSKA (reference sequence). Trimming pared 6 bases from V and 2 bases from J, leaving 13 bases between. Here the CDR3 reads CSALVGVNTEAFF. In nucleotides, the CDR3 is TGCAGTGCCTTAGTAGGGGTAAACACTGAAGCTTTCTTT.

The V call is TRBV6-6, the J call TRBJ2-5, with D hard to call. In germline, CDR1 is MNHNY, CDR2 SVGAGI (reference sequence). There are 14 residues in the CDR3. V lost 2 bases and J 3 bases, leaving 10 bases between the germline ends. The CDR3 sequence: CASSYRPSKETQYF. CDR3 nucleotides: TGTGCCAGCAGTTACCGTCCCAGTAAAGAGACCCAGTACTTC.

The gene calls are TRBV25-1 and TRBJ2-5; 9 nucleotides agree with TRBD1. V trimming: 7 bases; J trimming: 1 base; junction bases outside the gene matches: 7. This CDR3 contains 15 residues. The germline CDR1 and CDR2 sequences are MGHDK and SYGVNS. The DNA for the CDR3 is TGTGCCAGCAAGGGACAGGGACAATCCCAAGAGACCCAGTACTTC. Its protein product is CASKGQGQSQETQYF.

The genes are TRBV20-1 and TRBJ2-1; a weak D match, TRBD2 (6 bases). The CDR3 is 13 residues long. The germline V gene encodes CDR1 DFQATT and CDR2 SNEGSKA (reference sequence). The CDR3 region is CSLRGGSYNEQFF. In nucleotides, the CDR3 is TGCAGCCTGAGGGGAGGTTCCTACAATGAGCAGTTCTTC.

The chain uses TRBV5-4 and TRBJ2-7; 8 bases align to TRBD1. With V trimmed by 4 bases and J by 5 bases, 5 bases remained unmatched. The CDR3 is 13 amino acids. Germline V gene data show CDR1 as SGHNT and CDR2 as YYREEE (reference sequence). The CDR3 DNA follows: TGTGCCAGCAGCACCGAGACAGGGGACGAGCAGTACTTC. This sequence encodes CASSTETGDEQYF.

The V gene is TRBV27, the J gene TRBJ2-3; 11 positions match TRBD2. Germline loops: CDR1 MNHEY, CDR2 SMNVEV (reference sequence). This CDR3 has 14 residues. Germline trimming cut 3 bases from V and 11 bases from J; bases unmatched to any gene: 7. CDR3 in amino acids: CASSLGLAGGMQYF. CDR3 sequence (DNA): TGTGCCAGCAGTTTGGGGCTAGCGGGGGGAATGCAGTATTTT.

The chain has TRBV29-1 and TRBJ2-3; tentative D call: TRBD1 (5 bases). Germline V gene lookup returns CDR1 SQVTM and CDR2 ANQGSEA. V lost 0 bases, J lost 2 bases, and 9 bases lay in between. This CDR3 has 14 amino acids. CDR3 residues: CSVEDWGSTDTQYF. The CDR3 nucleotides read TGCAGCGTTGAAGACTGGGGCTCCACAGATACGCAGTATTTT.

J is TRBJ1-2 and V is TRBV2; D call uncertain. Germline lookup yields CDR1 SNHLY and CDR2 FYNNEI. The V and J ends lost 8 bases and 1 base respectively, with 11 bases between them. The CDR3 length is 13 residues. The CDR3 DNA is TGTGCCAGCGAAACTGGGAATAACTATGGCTACACCTTC. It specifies CASETGNNYGYTF.

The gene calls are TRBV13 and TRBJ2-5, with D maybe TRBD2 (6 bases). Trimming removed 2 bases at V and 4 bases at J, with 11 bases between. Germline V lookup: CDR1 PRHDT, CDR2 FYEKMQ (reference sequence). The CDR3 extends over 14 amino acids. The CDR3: CASSLREAVETQYF. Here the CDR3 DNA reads TGTGCCAGCAGCTTAAGGGAGGCCGTAGAGACCCAGTACTTC.

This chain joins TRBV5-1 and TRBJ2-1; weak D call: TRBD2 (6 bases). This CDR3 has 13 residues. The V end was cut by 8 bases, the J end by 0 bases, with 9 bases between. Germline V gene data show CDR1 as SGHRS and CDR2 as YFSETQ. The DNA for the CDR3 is TGCGCCAGTGGCGGGGACTCCTACAATGAGCAGTTCTTC. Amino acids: CASGGDSYNEQFF.

As DNA, the CDR3 is TGTGCCTCCTCGACTAGCGGCTACAATGAGCAGTTCTTC. This translates into CASSTSGYNEQFF. V and J are TRBV9 and TRBJ2-1; 9 bases agree with TRBD2. Germline CDR1 reads SGDLS; CDR2 reads YYNGEE. The CDR3 extends over 13 amino acids. Trimming took 10 bases from V and 3 from J; bases not matched to a gene: 5.

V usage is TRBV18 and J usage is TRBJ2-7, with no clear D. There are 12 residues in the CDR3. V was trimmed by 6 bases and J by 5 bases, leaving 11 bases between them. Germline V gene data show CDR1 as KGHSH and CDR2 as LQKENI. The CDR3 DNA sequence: TGTGCCAGCTCTTCCCAACCCGACGAGCAGTACTTC. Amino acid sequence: CASSSQPDEQYF.